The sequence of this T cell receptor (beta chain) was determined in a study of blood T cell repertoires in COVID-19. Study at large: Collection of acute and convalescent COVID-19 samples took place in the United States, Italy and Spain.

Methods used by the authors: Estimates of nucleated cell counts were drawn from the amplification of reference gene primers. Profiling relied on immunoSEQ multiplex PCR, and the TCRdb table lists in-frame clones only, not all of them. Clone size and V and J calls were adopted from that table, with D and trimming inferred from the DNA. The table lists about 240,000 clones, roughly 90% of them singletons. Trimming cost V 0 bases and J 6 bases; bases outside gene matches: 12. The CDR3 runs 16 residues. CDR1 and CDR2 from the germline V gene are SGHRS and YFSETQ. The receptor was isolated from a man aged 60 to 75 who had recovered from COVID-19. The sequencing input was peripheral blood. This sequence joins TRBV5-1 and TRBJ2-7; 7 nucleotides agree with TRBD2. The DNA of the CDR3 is TGCGCCAGCAGCTTGGGAACGAGAGGACTAGTAGTCGAGCAGTACTTC. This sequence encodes CASSLGTRGLVVEQYF.